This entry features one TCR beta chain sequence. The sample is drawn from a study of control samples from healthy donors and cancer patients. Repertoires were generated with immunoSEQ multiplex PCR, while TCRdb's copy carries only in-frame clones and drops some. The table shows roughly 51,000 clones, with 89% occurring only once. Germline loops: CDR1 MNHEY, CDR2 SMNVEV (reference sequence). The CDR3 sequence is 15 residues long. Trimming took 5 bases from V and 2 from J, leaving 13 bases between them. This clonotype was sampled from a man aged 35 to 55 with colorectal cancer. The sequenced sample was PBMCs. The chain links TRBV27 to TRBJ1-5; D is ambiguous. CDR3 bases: TGTGCCAGCAGTCCCTTTAGTTCCGGCAATCAGCCCCAGCATTTT. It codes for CASSPFSSGNQPQHF.